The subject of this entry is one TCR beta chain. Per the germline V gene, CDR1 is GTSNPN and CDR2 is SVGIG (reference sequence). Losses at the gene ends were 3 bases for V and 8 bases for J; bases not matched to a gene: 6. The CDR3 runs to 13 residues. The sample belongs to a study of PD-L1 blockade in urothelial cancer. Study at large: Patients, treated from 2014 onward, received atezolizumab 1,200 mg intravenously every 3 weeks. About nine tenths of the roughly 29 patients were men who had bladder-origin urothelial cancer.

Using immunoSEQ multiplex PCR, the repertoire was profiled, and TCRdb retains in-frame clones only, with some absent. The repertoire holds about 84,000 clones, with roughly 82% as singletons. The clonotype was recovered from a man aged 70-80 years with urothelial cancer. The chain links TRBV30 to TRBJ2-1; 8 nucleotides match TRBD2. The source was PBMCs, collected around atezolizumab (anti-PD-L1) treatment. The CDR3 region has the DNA TGTGCCTGGAGGCCTAGCGGGCGCTATGAGCAGTTCTTC. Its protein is CAWRPSGRYEQFF.